What follows describes a single T cell receptor (beta chain). The germline CDR1 and CDR2 sequences are MNHNY and SVGAGI (reference sequence). The CDR3 contains 12 residues. Trimming left V 1 base short and J 0 bases short, with 0 bases between. Generated by immunoSEQ multiplex PCR, the TCRdb table keeps only in-frame clones and is missing some. The table includes 30,000 to 35,000 clones, 81% detected once. This sample was included in a study of OX40 agonist ivuxolimab in advanced cancers. The chain carries TRBV6-6 and TRBJ2-5; D is unclear. This sequence originates from an adult with an advanced solid tumor such as melanoma, head and neck, liver or kidney cancer. The material sequenced was CD4+ or CD8+ T cells sorted from blood, taken in a trial of the OX40 agonist ivuxolimab. The CDR3: CASSYYQETQYF. DNA of the CDR3: TGTGCCAGCAGTTACTACCAAGAGACCCAGTACTTC.